What follows are 26 T cell receptor beta chains derived from one specimen sequenced in a study of cytomegalovirus exposure and HLA in healthy donors. The PCR had 60 Vbeta and 13 Jbeta primers. Produced via immunoSEQ multiplex PCR; TCRdb's table is partial and in-frame only. This table has around 180,000 clones, less than 90% appearing once. Sequencing was done on a sample of PBMCs. Every receptor here comes from a girl under two years old in good health and CMV-seronegative.

This clone was picked up one time. The V and J genes are TRBV5-1 and TRBJ1-1; D may be TRBD1 (6 bases). The germline V gene encodes CDR1 SGHRS and CDR2 YFSETQ. The V end was cut by 3 bases, the J end by 1 base, with 16 bases between. This CDR3 comprises 16 residues. CDR3 DNA: TGCGCCAGCAGCTCGGTCGCGGGGGGCTCGAACACTGAAGCTTTCTTT. This sequence encodes CASSSVAGGSNTEAFF.

The genes are TRBV27 and TRBJ2-1, with TRBD2 identical over 7 bases. This CDR3 is built from 20 residues. CDR1 and CDR2 (germline): MNHEY, SMNVEV (reference sequence). The V gene end was trimmed by 1 base and the J gene end by 0 bases; junction bases not matched to a gene: 15. In DNA form, the CDR3 reads TGTGCCAGCAGTTTATTTTCTTCCGCTAGCGGAAACCCCTCCTACAATGAGCAGTTCTTC. It yields the protein CASSLFSSASGNPSYNEQFF.

The chain links TRBV9 to TRBJ1-1; D remains unclear. This CDR3 has 15 amino acids. The V gene's germline CDR1 is SGDLS and CDR2 YYNGEE. Deletions cut 0 bases from V and 0 bases from J, with 9 bases between. Here the CDR3 DNA reads TGTGCCAGCAGCGTAGCCGCAGATATGAACACTGAAGCTTTCTTT. Its translation is CASSVAADMNTEAFF.

This sequence joins TRBV18 and TRBJ1-4; D gene uncertain. Between the trimmed V and J ends, which lost 8 bases and 3 bases, there was a span of 13 bases. The CDR3 sequence is 14 residues long. Germline CDR1 KGHSH, CDR2 LQKENI. The CDR3 sequence is CASHAPGSNEKLFF. The CDR3 coding sequence is TGTGCCAGCCATGCGCCAGGCTCTAATGAAAAACTGTTTTTT.

The V gene is TRBV20-1, the J gene TRBJ2-7; D not certain. CDR1 DFQATT and CDR2 SNEGSKA come from the germline V gene (reference sequence). The CDR3 has 11 residues. V lost 1 base to trimming and J lost 3 bases, with 4 bases between them. CDR3 in amino acids: CSARGIYEQYF. The CDR3 nucleotides are TGCAGTGCTAGAGGTATCTACGAGCAGTACTTC.

This clone was picked up one time. This sequence joins TRBV11-3 and TRBJ2-3; weak D call: TRBD1 (6 bases). Germline CDR1 reads SGHNT; CDR2 reads YENEEA. Trimming shortened V by 8 bases and J by 7 bases, and 22 bases separated the two germline ends. This CDR3 has 15 amino acids. The CDR3: CASRVKSQTGNTQYF. CDR3 coding DNA: TGTGCCAGCCGCGTTAAATCTCAGACAGGCAATACGCAGTATTTT.

The gene calls are TRBV10-3 and TRBJ2-5, with D possibly being TRBD1 (6 bases). The V end was cut by 4 bases, the J end by 0 bases, with 9 bases between. The germline gives CDR1 ENHRY, CDR2 SYGVKD. The CDR3 has 14 residues. CDR3 sequence: CAISADRYQETQYF. The CDR3 DNA reads TGTGCCATCAGTGCTGACAGGTACCAAGAGACCCAGTACTTC.

The rearrangement uses TRBV7-9 and TRBJ2-6, with 8 bases that match TRBD1. In germline, CDR1 is SEHNR, CDR2 FQNEAQ (reference sequence). Trimming cost V 1 base and J 0 bases; bases outside gene matches: 2. The CDR3 extends over 17 amino acids. CDR3 region: CASSLVGTGSGANVLTF. The CDR3 DNA follows: TGTGCCAGCAGCTTAGTAGGGACAGGCTCTGGGGCCAACGTCCTGACTTTC.

The genes are TRBV5-6 and TRBJ2-7, with 7 positions matching TRBD2. CDR3 length: 14 amino acids. Germline loops: CDR1 SGHDT, CDR2 YYEEEE. Trimming removed 5 bases from V and 2 bases from J; junction bases left unmatched: 7. The CDR3 spells CASSPLADPYEQYF. The CDR3 coding sequence is TGTGCCAGCAGTCCCCTAGCGGACCCCTACGAGCAGTACTTC.

The chain combines TRBV2 with TRBJ2-2; D not certain. The CDR3 is made up of 14 amino acids. The germline CDR1 and CDR2 sequences are SNHLY and FYNNEI. V was pared by 7 bases and J by 2 bases, with 11 bases between. The CDR3, as DNA: TGTGCCAGCATAACTCGAGTAAACACCGGGGAGCTGTTTTTT. Amino acid sequence: CASITRVNTGELFF.

The chain carries TRBV6-5 and TRBJ2-5; 11 bases align to TRBD1. Germline trimming cut 6 bases from V and 0 bases from J; bases unmatched to any gene: 3. CDR1 and CDR2 (germline): MNHEY, SVGAGI. CDR3 size: 15 residues. The CDR3: CASRGQGAHQETQYF. In DNA, the CDR3 is TGTGCCAGCAGAGGACAGGGGGCCCACCAAGAGACCCAGTACTTC.

The chain has TRBV5-4 and TRBJ2-5; 15 bases align to TRBD2. Germline loops: CDR1 SGHNT, CDR2 YYREEE (reference sequence). Unmatched junction bases numbered 6, after V lost 4 bases and J lost 5 bases. This CDR3 has 16 amino acids. The CDR3: CASSPKGLAGGETQYF. CDR3 in DNA: TGTGCCAGCAGCCCTAAAGGACTAGCGGGAGGGGAGACCCAGTACTTC.

This clone has more than one count but fewer than ten. This chain joins TRBV27 and TRBJ2-2, with a possible D match to TRBD1 (6 bases). The germline gives CDR1 MNHEY, CDR2 SMNVEV (reference sequence). V dropped 3 bases and J dropped 9 bases, with 8 bases sitting between them. The CDR3 sequence is 12 residues long. CDR3 sequence reads: CASSFQGRELFF. CDR3 DNA sequence: TGTGCCAGCAGTTTTCAGGGGCGGGAGCTGTTTTTT.

The V call is TRBV5-1, the J call TRBJ2-5, with 14 bases matching TRBD2. Germline trimming cut 4 bases from V and 4 bases from J; bases unmatched to any gene: 3. The V gene's germline CDR1 is SGHRS and CDR2 YFSETQ. The CDR3 sequence is 15 residues long. CDR3 nucleotide sequence: TGCGCCAGCAGCAGGGGGACTAGCGGGGGAGAGACCCAGTACTTC. Encoded protein: CASSRGTSGGETQYF.

The chain uses TRBV7-9 and TRBJ2-1; 14 bases are a match to TRBD2. The CDR3 is made up of 18 amino acids. The V gene end was trimmed by 1 base and the J gene end by 9 bases; junction bases not matched to a gene: 11. Germline V CDR1 and CDR2: SEHNR, FQNEAQ (reference sequence). The CDR3 DNA sequence: TGTGCCAGCAGCTTAGTATGGGGACTAGCGGGAGACCTGGGTGAGCAGTTCTTC. Translated, it gives CASSLVWGLAGDLGEQFF. Full variable domain (missing parts from reference TRBV7-9 and TRBJ2-1): DTGVSQNPRHKITKRGQNVTFRCDPISEHNRLYWYRQTLGQGPEFLTYFQNEAQLEKSRLLSDRFSAERPKGSFSTLEIQRTEQGDSAMYLCASSLVWGLAGDLGEQFFGPGTRLTVL.

The chain recombines TRBV19 with TRBJ2-1; no firm D call. The V and J ends lost 7 bases and 9 bases respectively, with 19 bases between them. The germline V gene has CDR1 LNHDA and CDR2 SQIVND (reference sequence). The CDR3 contains 14 residues. CDR3 nucleotide sequence: TGTGCCAGTAAGGCGACTCACTCCACTGGTGAGCAGTTCTTC. It codes for CASKATHSTGEQFF.

The CDR3 coding sequence is TGTGCCAGCAGTTTGGGGCTTTTCGGGACTCCCGACAATGAGCAGTTCTTC. This gives the protein CASSLGLFGTPDNEQFF. The chain combines TRBV27 with TRBJ2-1; D perhaps matches TRBD2 (6 bases). The CDR3 extends over 17 amino acids. Trimming left V 3 bases short and J 5 bases short, with 20 bases between. Per germline, CDR1 MNHEY and CDR2 SMNVEV (reference sequence).

The genes are TRBV9 and TRBJ2-3, with TRBD1 matching 10 bases. V shed 3 bases, J shed 4 bases, and the junction held 2 bases outside the gene matches. The CDR3 has 14 residues. Germline CDR1 is SGDLS and CDR2 is YYNGEE. In DNA form, the CDR3 reads TGTGCCAGCAGCGCGACAGGGGGCCCAGATACGCAGTATTTT. Amino acids: CASSATGGPDTQYF. The full variable domain, its missing parts supplied by reference TRBV9 and TRBJ2-3, is DSGVTQTPKHLITATGQRVTLRCSPRSGDLSVYWYQQSLDQGLQFLIQYYNGEERAKGNILERFSAQQFPDLHSELNLSSLELGDSALYFCASSATGGPDTQYFGPGTRLTVL.

CDR3 sequence: CASSPTTGNADEQFF. The CDR3 DNA is TGTGCCAGCTCACCCACGACAGGGAACGCCGATGAGCAGTTCTTC. The chain couples TRBV18 to TRBJ2-1; 7 nucleotides match TRBD1. Germline-derived CDR1 and CDR2 are KGHSH and LQKENI. The CDR3 sequence is 15 residues long. V lost 3 bases to trimming and J lost 8 bases; unmatched junction nucleotides: 10.

V and J are TRBV7-3 and TRBJ2-4; D is perhaps TRBD2 (5 bases). Germline V gene lookup returns CDR1 SGHTA and CDR2 FQGTGA. This CDR3 is 16 amino acids long. Between the trimmed V and J ends, which lost 2 bases and 0 bases, there was a span of 11 bases. The CDR3, as DNA: TGTGCCAGCAGCTTAGGGAGTGCAGGAGCCAAAAACATTCAGTACTTC. This encodes CASSLGSAGAKNIQYF.

The chain carries TRBV6-5 and TRBJ2-3; D might be TRBD2 (5 bases). V was shortened by 0 bases and J by 2 bases, with 12 bases between the two germline ends. This CDR3 has 16 residues. CDR1 is MNHEY and CDR2 is SVGAGI in the germline V gene. This chain's CDR3 is CASSYSRVPHTDTQYF. CDR3 nucleotide sequence: TGTGCCAGCAGTTACTCGAGGGTACCCCACACAGATACGCAGTATTTT.

The chain couples TRBV2 to TRBJ2-5; 12 bases align to TRBD2. This CDR3 has 15 amino acids. The J segment lost 3 bases and the V segment lost 3 bases, leaving 2 bases of the junction unmatched. The germline gives CDR1 SNHLY, CDR2 FYNNEI. CDR3 in amino acids: CASSEGLAGEETQYF. The CDR3 nucleotides read TGTGCCAGCAGTGAGGGACTAGCGGGCGAAGAGACCCAGTACTTC.

The rearrangement links TRBV5-6 to TRBJ1-6; the D gene is possibly TRBD1 (5 bases). The CDR3 spans 16 residues. CDR1 is SGHDT, CDR2 YYEEEE, per germline. V was trimmed by 4 bases and J by 1 base, leaving 12 bases between them. The CDR3 here is CASSPGGGSYNSPLHF. CDR3 DNA sequence: TGTGCCAGCAGCCCCGGCGGGGGATCCTATAATTCACCCCTCCACTTT. Combining the CDR3 with reference TRBV5-6 and TRBJ1-6 gives the whole variable domain DAGVTQSPTHLIKTRGQQVTLRCSPKSGHDTVSWYQQALGQGPQFIFQYYEEEERQRGNFPDRFSGHQFPNYSSELNVNALLLGDSALYLCASSPGGGSYNSPLHFGNGTRLTVT.

The chain employs TRBV6-1 and TRBJ2-7, with 8 nucleotides matching TRBD1. The V segment lost 5 bases and the J segment 3 bases; nucleotides outside the gene matches: 6. The CDR3 spans 14 residues. The V gene's germline CDR1 is MNHNS and CDR2 SASEGT. The CDR3 reads CASSRTGQVYEQYF. CDR3 DNA: TGTGCCAGCAGTAGAACGGGACAGGTCTACGAGCAGTACTTC.

The chain joins TRBV5-1 to TRBJ2-3; possible D gene TRBD1, 6 bases. Germline V CDR1 and CDR2: SGHRS, YFSETQ. V gave up 4 bases and J gave up 1 base, with 19 bases separating them. The CDR3 totals 17 residues. The CDR3 loop reads CASSTGPTFTGTDTQYF. As DNA, the CDR3 is TGCGCCAGCAGCACAGGGCCCACCTTCACTGGCACAGATACGCAGTATTTT.

V is TRBV27 and J is TRBJ2-7, with D possibly matching TRBD2 (6 bases). Germline loops: CDR1 MNHEY, CDR2 SMNVEV (reference sequence). V lost 6 bases, J lost 2 bases, and 17 bases lay in between. This CDR3 contains 15 residues. The CDR3 nucleotides read TGTGCCAGCAGCCGTAAACGGGACTCCCCCTACGAGCAGTACTTC. This codes for CASSRKRDSPYEQYF.